This T cell receptor beta chain was retrieved from a study of CD8+ T cells in alopecia areata. Following RNA extraction, reverse transcription yielded cDNA that acted as the sequencing template. The repertoire was sequenced with immunoSEQ multiplex PCR; TCRdb's copy has only in-frame clones and lacks some. The sample carries around 150,000 clones, roughly 50% recorded once. Regarding the study as a whole: Scalp samples also yield sequences of resident alphabeta T cells from normal skin. Mice gave a clearer picture of TCR sharing than patients did, possibly for HLA-related reasons.

Only a few counts were recorded for this clone. Its antigen is as yet unknown. With 6 bases removed from V and 10 bases from J, the gap between germline ends came to 13 bases. The length of the CDR3 is 11 residues. Germline CDR1 DFQATT, CDR2 SNEGSKA (reference sequence). This chain joins TRBV20-1 and TRBJ2-1, with D possibly being TRBD1 or TRBD2 (5 bases each). Source material: CD4+ T cells sorted from blood. The clonotype comes from a human donor in good health. The CDR3 loop reads CSAHQGDEQFF. CDR3 DNA: TGCAGTGCCCACCAGGGAGACGAGCAGTTCTTC.